This T cell receptor (beta chain) was identified in a study of blood T cell repertoires in COVID-19. The V gene's germline CDR1 is SGHTA and CDR2 FQGNSA. This CDR3 is built from 14 residues. Trimming removed 5 bases at V and 4 bases at J, with 14 bases between. This clone has ten or more counts. Method: immunoSEQ multiplex PCR; TCRdb's copy keeps in-frame clones and lacks some. The table records over 110,000 clones, nearly 85% of them present only once. This TCR derives from a man between 50 and 59 years old in a cohort exposed to, infected with or recovered from COVID-19 (not recorded which). The V gene is TRBV7-2, the J gene TRBJ1-1, with D possibly TRBD1 on 6 matching bases. Sequencing input: PBMCs or T cells enriched from blood (not recorded which). The CDR3 sequence is CASSPTGSATEAFF. As DNA, the CDR3 is TGTGCCAGCAGCCCCACAGGGAGCGCCACTGAAGCTTTCTTT.